This is a list of T cell receptor beta chains from one sample in a study of OX40 agonist ivuxolimab in advanced cancers. The method was immunoSEQ multiplex PCR; TCRdb's version includes in-frame clones alone and lacks a portion of them. The sample contains some 65,000 clones, about 90% of which appear only once. The source material was CD4+ or CD8+ T cells sorted from blood, sampled in a trial of the OX40 agonist ivuxolimab. The receptors shown here come from an adult with an advanced solid tumor such as melanoma, head and neck, liver or kidney cancer. Both conserved end residues are part of each CDR3. The D gene is left open where the match is weak. Clone size is stated in some rows and not others, as once, few, many or a class when expanded.

NA	TRBJ2-1	11	NA	TRBV11-1	TGTGCCAGCAGCTTCTGGGATGAGCAGTTCTTC	CASSFWDEQFF
NA	TRBJ2-5	13	TRBD1	TRBV7-9	TGTGCCAGCAGCTCCAGGGGGCCAGAGACCCAGTACTTC	CASSSRGPETQYF
NA	TRBJ2-7	20	TRBD1	TRBV4-2	TGTGCCAGCAGCCAAGATAAAAGAAGGAGCGGGACAGGGAGGAGGTACGAGCAGTACTTC	CASSQDKRRSGTGRRYEQYF
NA	TRBJ1-1	15	NA	TRBV29-1	TGCAGCGTCGCCGTGGGGGGGGTAGGGAGGACTGAAGCTTTCTTT	CSVAVGGVGRTEAFF
NA	TRBJ2-3	15	TRBD2	TRBV19	TGTGCCAGTACCGCGACTAGCGGCCTCACAGATACGCAGTATTTT	CASTATSGLTDTQYF
NA	TRBJ2-3	13	NA	TRBV7-9	TGTGCCAGCAGCTTAAGTCCCGAAGATACGCAGTATTTT	CASSLSPEDTQYF
once	TRBJ1-1	16	TRBD1	TRBV28	TGTGCCAGCAGTTCCCCGGGACAGGGGATTAACACTGAAGCTTTCTTT	CASSSPGQGINTEAFF
once	TRBJ1-1	17	NA	TRBV28	TGTGCCAGCAGTTTCACAGGGCCCCCCTCGGGGAACACTGAAGCTTTCTTT	CASSFTGPPSGNTEAFF
NA	TRBJ2-5	15	NA	TRBV5-4	TGTGCCAGCAGCCCGACGACAGCTTACCAAGAGACCCAGTACTTC	CASSPTTAYQETQYF
NA	TRBJ2-7	12	NA	TRBV2	TGTGCCAGCAGTGAGGGGTACGGCGAGCAGTACTTC	CASSEGYGEQYF
once	TRBJ2-5	12	NA	TRBV10-3	TGTGCCATCGGACATTCCACAGAGACCCAGTACTTC	CAIGHSTETQYF
NA	TRBJ1-4	16	NA	TRBV18	TGTGCCAGCTCACCACCGTGGGGGGCACCTAATGAAAAACTGTTTTTT	CASSPPWGAPNEKLFF
NA	TRBJ2-6	15	NA	TRBV28	TGTGCCAGCAGAGAACCCCGGGGAGGGGCCAACGTCCTGACTTTC	CASREPRGGANVLTF
NA	TRBJ2-1	15	NA	TRBV11-2	TGTGCCAGCAGCTCGCGGAAGGGCCAGGTTAATGAGCAGTTCTTC	CASSSRKGQVNEQFF
NA	TRBJ2-5	13	NA	TRBV15	TGTGCCACCAGCTTCCTCCCGGGCGCGACCCAGTACTTC	CATSFLPGATQYF
NA	TRBJ2-7	18	TRBD1	TRBV5-1	TGCGCCAGCAGCTTAGACAAACCAGGGACAGGGGCTTACTACGAGCAGTACTTC	CASSLDKPGTGAYYEQYF